These 15 T cell receptor beta chains originate from one sample sequenced in a study of blood T cells in healthy people across ages. Combining a sample-barcoded 5' primer with a J-beta primer mix, a second PCR ran for about 6 to 12 cycles. MiXCR was run by TCRdb on the 5' RACE reads, yielding one entry per CDR3 protein. The data hold 650,000 to 1,000,000 distinct CDR3 sequences, with roughly 40% observed a single time. Sample: blood. These receptors all come from a man between 18 and 29 years old in good health.

This sequence joins TRBV7-2 and TRBJ2-3, with unresolved D. This CDR3 has 14 residues. Trimming cost V 4 bases and J 8 bases, with 16 bases left between them. Germline lookup yields CDR1 SGHTA and CDR2 FQGNSA. CDR3 coding DNA: TGTGCCAGCAGCTCAACCCCGCTCGGACGTACGCAGTATTTT. It codes for CASSSTPLGRTQYF.

The chain links TRBV5-1 to TRBJ2-7; 9 bases map to TRBD2. Trimming took 4 bases from V and 6 from J; bases not matched to a gene: 14. Germline V gene sequence: CDR1 SGHRS, CDR2 YFSETQ. This CDR3 spans 16 amino acids. The CDR3 bases are TGCGCCAGCAGCAATCAAATATTAGCGGGGGACTCCGAGCAGTACTTC. The encoded protein is CASSNQILAGDSEQYF.

This clonotype was detected only a few times. Its ends do not fully match the called genes, so a read error is possible. The chain carries TRBV7-3 and TRBJ2-1; D call uncertain. CDR1 and CDR2 (germline): SGHTA, FQGTGA. The CDR3 has 11 residues. CDR3 sequence reads: CAGSLGNERFF. The DNA for the CDR3 is TGTGCCGGCAGCTTAGGTAATGAGCGGTTCTTC.

The chain links TRBV7-2 to TRBJ1-4; D remains ambiguous. V was clipped by 2 bases and J by 3 bases, with 4 bases between them. CDR3 length: 13 amino acids. The germline CDR1 and CDR2 sequences are SGHTA and FQGNSA. The CDR3, as DNA: TGTGCCAGCAGCTTATACCCTAATGAAAAACTGTTTTTT. Amino acids: CASSLYPNEKLFF.

The chain uses TRBV7-9 and TRBJ2-3; perhaps TRBD1 as D (5 bases). The V end was cut by 5 bases, the J end by 2 bases, with 17 bases between. The CDR3 is 16 amino acids. The germline V gene has CDR1 SEHNR and CDR2 FQNEAQ (reference sequence). CDR3 sequence: CASSPRQKANTDTQYF. CDR3 sequence (DNA): TGTGCCAGCAGCCCCCGACAGAAAGCTAACACAGATACGCAGTATTTT.

This clonotype was seen more than once but under ten times. This chain uses TRBV20-1 with TRBJ1-2, with D tentatively TRBD1 (5 bases). Germline CDR1 is DFQATT and CDR2 is SNEGSKA (reference sequence). The CDR3 has 15 residues. V lost 0 bases and J lost 2, with 13 bases in between. DNA for the CDR3: TGCAGTGCTAGAGATGAGGGGACGGCGAACTATGGCTACACCTTC. Translation: CSARDEGTANYGYTF.

The chain employs TRBV6-2 or TRBV6-3 and TRBJ1-1; no reliable D call. V dropped 0 bases and J dropped 4 bases, with 6 bases sitting between them. From germline, CDR1 is MNHEY and CDR2 SVGEGT. This CDR3 has 13 amino acids. In nucleotides, the CDR3 is TGTGCCAGCAGTTACTCCGGAGCCACTGAAGCTTTCTTT. It encodes CASSYSGATEAFF.

The chain links TRBV9 to TRBJ1-5; D is unresolved. CDR1 SGDLS and CDR2 YYNGEE come from the germline V gene. This CDR3 is 14 amino acids long. With 0 bases removed from V and 8 bases from J, the gap between germline ends came to 12 bases. CDR3: CASSVGVLDEPQHF. The CDR3 DNA is TGTGCCAGCAGCGTAGGGGTCCTCGATGAGCCCCAGCATTTT.

This clonotype came up a few times. The chain is built from TRBV5-1 and TRBJ2-1; TRBD2 agrees at 9 bases. The CDR3 contains 15 residues. In germline, CDR1 is SGHRS, CDR2 YFSETQ. The junction had 12 bases not matched to a gene; V was cut back by 4 bases and J by 10 bases. CDR3 DNA: TGCGCCAGCAGCGGGTCTGAACTAGCGGGTGGGGAGCAGTTCTTC. This sequence encodes CASSGSELAGGEQFF.

This clonotype has a count of ten or more. CDR3 amino acids: CASSWRAEGYNEQFF. DNA for the CDR3: TGCGCCAGCAGCTGGAGGGCAGAAGGCTACAATGAGCAGTTCTTC. The chain has TRBV5-1 and TRBJ2-1; the D gene is possibly TRBD2 (6 bases). The CDR3 covers 15 residues. The V gene's germline CDR1 is SGHRS and CDR2 YFSETQ. With 3 bases removed from V and 3 bases from J, the gap between germline ends came to 13 bases.

Note on this clonotype: At one end, the junction sequence differs from germline, possibly due to a read error. This chain connects TRBV5-1 to TRBJ1-1, with 7 positions matching TRBD1. The CDR3 covers 14 residues. In germline, CDR1 is SGHRS, CDR2 YFSETQ. In DNA, the CDR3 is TGCGCCGGCAGCTCCCACAGGGGAAACACTGAAGCTTTCTTT. Amino acids: CAGSSHRGNTEAFF. The entire variable domain, with the rest obtained from reference TRBV5-1 and TRBJ1-1, is as follows: KAGVTQTPRYLIKTRGQQVTLSCSPISGHRSVSWYQQTPGQGLQFLFEYFSETQRNKGNFPGRFSGRQFSNSRSEMNVSTLELGDSALYLCAGSSHRGNTEAFFGQGTRLTVV.

A note on this clonotype: This may be a read error, as it is one base from a much larger clone. V gene TRBV9 combines with J gene TRBJ1-1; tentative D call: TRBD1 (5 bases). Germline loops: CDR1 SGDLS, CDR2 YYNGEE. The CDR3 extends over 14 amino acids. CDR3 coding DNA: TGTACCAGCAGCGTAGGCGACAGGAACACTGAAGCTTTCTTT. Encoded protein: CTSSVGDRNTEAFF.

In this sample, this clonotype turned up many times. This chain connects TRBV4-3 to TRBJ2-3; 7 bases line up with TRBD1. This CDR3 comprises 17 residues. J lost 2 bases, V lost 3 bases, and 11 bases had no gene match. CDR1 is LGHNA, CDR2 YSLEER, per germline. DNA for the CDR3: TGCGCCAGCAGCCAGACTCGCCGGGACAGAGTCACAGATACGCAGTATTTT. Translated, it gives CASSQTRRDRVTDTQYF.

This clonotype was seen a single time. A read error is possible here, since a much larger clone lies one base away. V gene TRBV20-1 combines with J gene TRBJ2-1; 10 bases fit TRBD2. The end of the DNA is better explained by TRBJ2-7, so the J call may be wrong. This CDR3 region has 16 residues. Germline V gene data show CDR1 as DFQATT and CDR2 as SNEGSKA (reference sequence). CDR3 nucleotides: TGCAGTGCTAGAGGGCTAGCGGGGGCCTCCTACAATGAGCAGTACTTC. It encodes CSARGLAGASYNEQYF.

This rearrangement joins TRBV7-8 to TRBJ2-1; possible D gene TRBD1, 6 bases. Germline V gene lookup returns CDR1 SGHVS and CDR2 FQNEAQ. The CDR3 covers 16 residues. V was pared by 6 bases and J by 0 bases, with 15 bases between. CDR3 DNA sequence: TGTGCCAGCAGTTCTACCAAGGGGGTCTCCTACAATGAGCAGTTCTTC. Its protein product is CASSSTKGVSYNEQFF.